This T cell receptor beta chain was obtained from a study of molecular identifiers for immune sequencing clone quantification (dated by TCRdb to the late 2010s). For context, the study as a whole: For a replicate experiment, RNA from around 20,000 or 100,000 naive CD8 T cells was divided into five aliquots, of which four were sequenced. CD8 T cells were used in a methods study to benchmark molecular-identifier clustering-based TCR repertoire sequencing (MIDCIRS) and TCR RNA copy counting. Overall study results and their limits: Naive libraries contained spiked-in Jurkat TCR RNA (approximately ten copies' worth), which is not part of the donor repertoire. In CMV-specific effector cells, over 98% of molecules were held by clones above 20 RNA copies, whereas under 1% of molecules were held by such clones in naive cells. Modeling gave about three recovered TCR RNA copies per cell versus about 10 by digital PCR, implying roughly 29% capture efficiency. The sizes of highly expanded clones could end up underestimated when identical TCR molecules share a barcode. A single cell's worth of spiked-in Jurkat TCR RNA was reported detectable even among 900,000 to 1,000,000 naive CD8 T cells. Without barcode sub-clustering, chimeric consensus sequences inflated TCR diversity; chimeras reached as high as 47%.

V and J lose 6 bases and 4 bases, and a span of 7 bases separates them. CDR1 and CDR2, per the germline V gene, are WSHSY and SAAADI. The CDR3 measures 11 amino acids from cysteine to phenylalanine. The kept DNA is CDR3 alone, 33 bases in frame from the first base. The library relied on PCR. TCRdb shows the sequencer as Illumina HiSeq 4000. Bulk TCR libraries were generated as previously described, with the TCR primers listed in Table S5 used. The Qiagen AllPrep DNA/RNA kit was used to purify total RNA. Before analysis, reads from multiple sequencing runs of the same library were pooled. The study's own analysis went as follows. Reads were retained only if their TCR constant sequence matched exactly, and those retained reads were trimmed to 150 nt and grouped according to their 12-nt molecular barcodes. Reads inside each barcode group were sub-clustered using a 15% Levenshtein threshold, and a quality-weighted consensus sequence was constructed for each RNA molecule. Non-functional sequences were excluded, and lower-count sequences lying one edit away from another sequence were also excluded. Based on fitting two negative binomial distributions, any barcode sub-cluster with under 20% of the maximum read count was discarded. The public reads were quality trimmed at Q25 with fastp and then assembled into clones with MiXCR by TCRdb, keeping productive beta chains. For every CDR3 protein sequence, its rows merge into one entry that carries the most common genes and DNA. Clone size and V and J calls follow TCRdb, not the original study. The sample profile shows fewer than 350,000 distinct CDR3 sequences; about 21% of them were found once. Over 0.7% of the sample is in the top ten clones.

This clonotype has a count of ten or more. The clone's antigen remains unknown. Base qualities are missing; no much larger clone stands one base away. Libraries of naive CD8 T cells were built from anywhere between roughly 17,000 and 1,000,000 sorted cells, with 10%, 30% or 50% of the purified RNA used. Naive CD8 T cells were FACS-sorted as CD8+CD4-CCR7+CD45RA+ on a BD FACSAria II into RLT Plus buffer. To test detection sensitivity, Jurkat RNA equivalent to approximately nine TCR copies was spiked into samples of about 19,000-1,000,000 naive CD8 T cells. CD8 T cells were enriched with RosetteSep CD8+ T Cell Enrichment Cocktail and Ficoll-Paque, followed by ACK red cell lysis.

This sequence uses TRBV10-2 and TRBJ2-7; matching of 5 bases hints at TRBD1 as the D gene. The sample comprised naive CD8+ T cells from blood, with Jurkat cell RNA spiked in. Per the publication, the cell subset or site label means: FACS-sorted CD8+CD4-CCR7+CD45RA+ naive T cells. This clonotype was sampled from a human donor in good health. Some libraries in this study had Jurkat cell RNA spiked in. The DNA reads TGCGCCAGCAGGGACACATACGAGCAGTACTTC. Its protein reads: CASRDTYEQYF.